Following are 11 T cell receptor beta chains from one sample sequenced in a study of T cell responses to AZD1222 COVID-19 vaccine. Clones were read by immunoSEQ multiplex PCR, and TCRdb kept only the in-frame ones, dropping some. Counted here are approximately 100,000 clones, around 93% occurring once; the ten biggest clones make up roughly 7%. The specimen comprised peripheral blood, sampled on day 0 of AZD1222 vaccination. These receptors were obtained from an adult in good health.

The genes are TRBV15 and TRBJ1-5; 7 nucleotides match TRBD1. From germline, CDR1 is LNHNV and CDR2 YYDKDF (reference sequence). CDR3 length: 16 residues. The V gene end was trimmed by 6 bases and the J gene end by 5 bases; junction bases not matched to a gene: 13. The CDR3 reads CATREFRQGGYQPQHF. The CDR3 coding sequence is TGTGCCACCAGAGAGTTCAGACAGGGTGGTTATCAGCCCCAGCATTTT.

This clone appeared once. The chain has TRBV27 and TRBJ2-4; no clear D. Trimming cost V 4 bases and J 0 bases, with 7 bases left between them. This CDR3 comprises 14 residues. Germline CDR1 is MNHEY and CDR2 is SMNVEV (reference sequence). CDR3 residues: CASSWGTAKNIQYF. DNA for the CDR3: TGTGCCAGCAGTTGGGGTACAGCCAAAAACATTCAGTACTTC.

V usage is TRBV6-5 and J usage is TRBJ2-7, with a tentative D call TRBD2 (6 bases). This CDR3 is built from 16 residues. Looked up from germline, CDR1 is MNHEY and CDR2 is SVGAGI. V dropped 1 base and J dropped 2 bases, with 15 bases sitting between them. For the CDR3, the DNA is TGTGCCAGCAGTTACTTCCATAGCGGATCTCCCTACGAGCAGTACTTC. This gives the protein CASSYFHSGSPYEQYF.

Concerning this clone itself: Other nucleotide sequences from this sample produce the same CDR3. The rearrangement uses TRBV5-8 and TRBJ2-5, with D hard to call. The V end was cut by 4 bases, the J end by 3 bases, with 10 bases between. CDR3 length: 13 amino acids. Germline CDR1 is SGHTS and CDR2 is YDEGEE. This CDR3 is CASSLDGEETQYF. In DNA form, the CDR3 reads TGTGCCAGCAGCCTCGACGGAGAAGAGACCCAGTACTTC.

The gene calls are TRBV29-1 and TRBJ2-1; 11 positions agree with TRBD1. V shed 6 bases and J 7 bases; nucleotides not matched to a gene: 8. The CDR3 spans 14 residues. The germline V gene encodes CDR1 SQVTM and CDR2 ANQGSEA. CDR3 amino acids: CSVDGQGAGNEQFF. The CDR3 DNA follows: TGCAGCGTCGATGGACAGGGGGCAGGGAATGAGCAGTTCTTC.

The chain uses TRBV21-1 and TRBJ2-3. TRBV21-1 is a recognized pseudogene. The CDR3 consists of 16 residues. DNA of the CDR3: TGTGCCAGCAGCAAAGCCTCGGGACCTCGCACAGATACGCAGTATTTT. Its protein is CASSKASGPRTDTQYF.

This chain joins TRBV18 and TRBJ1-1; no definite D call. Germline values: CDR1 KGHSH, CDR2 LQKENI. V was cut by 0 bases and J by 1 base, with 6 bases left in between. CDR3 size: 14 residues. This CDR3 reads CASSPPMGNTEAFF. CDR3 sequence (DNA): TGTGCCAGCTCACCACCGATGGGGAACACTGAAGCTTTCTTT.

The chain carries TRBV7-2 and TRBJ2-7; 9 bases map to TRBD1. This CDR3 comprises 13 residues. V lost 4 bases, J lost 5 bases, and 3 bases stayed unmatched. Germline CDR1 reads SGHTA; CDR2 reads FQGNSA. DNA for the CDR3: TGTGCCAGCAGCTGGGACAGGGCCAACGAGCAGTACTTC. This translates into CASSWDRANEQYF.

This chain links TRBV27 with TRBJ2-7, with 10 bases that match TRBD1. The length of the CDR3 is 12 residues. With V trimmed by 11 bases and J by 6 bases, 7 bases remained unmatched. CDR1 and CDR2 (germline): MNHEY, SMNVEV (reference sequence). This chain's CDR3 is CAARDRGSEQYF. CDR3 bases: TGTGCCGCCCGGGACAGGGGAAGCGAGCAGTACTTC.

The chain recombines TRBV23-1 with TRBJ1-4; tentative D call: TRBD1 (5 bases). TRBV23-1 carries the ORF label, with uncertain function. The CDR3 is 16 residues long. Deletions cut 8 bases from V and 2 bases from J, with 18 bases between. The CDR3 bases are TGCGCCAGCGGCGCAATACCGGGGCTCACTAATGAAAAACTGTTTTTT. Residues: CASGAIPGLTNEKLFF.

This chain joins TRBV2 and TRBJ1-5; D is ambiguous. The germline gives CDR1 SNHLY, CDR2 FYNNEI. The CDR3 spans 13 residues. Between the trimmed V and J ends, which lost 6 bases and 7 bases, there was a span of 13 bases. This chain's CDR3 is CASSKSERQPQHF. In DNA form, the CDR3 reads TGTGCCAGCAGCAAGAGTGAGAGACAGCCCCAGCATTTT.